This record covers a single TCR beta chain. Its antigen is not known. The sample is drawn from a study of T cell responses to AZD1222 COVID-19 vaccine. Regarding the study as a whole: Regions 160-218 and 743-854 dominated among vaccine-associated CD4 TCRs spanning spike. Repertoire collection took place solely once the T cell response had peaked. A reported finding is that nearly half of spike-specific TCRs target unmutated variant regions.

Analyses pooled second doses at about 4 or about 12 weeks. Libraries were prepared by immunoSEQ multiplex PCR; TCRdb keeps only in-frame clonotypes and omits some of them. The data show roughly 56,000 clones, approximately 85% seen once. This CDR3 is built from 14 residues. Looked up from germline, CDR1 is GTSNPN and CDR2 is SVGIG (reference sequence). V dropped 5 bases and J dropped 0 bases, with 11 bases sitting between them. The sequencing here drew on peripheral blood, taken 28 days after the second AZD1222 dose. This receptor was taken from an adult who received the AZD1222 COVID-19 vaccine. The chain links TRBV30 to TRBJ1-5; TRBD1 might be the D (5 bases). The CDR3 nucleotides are TGTGCCTGGGGGGGGACCTATAGCAATCAGCCCCAGCATTTT. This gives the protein CAWGGTYSNQPQHF.